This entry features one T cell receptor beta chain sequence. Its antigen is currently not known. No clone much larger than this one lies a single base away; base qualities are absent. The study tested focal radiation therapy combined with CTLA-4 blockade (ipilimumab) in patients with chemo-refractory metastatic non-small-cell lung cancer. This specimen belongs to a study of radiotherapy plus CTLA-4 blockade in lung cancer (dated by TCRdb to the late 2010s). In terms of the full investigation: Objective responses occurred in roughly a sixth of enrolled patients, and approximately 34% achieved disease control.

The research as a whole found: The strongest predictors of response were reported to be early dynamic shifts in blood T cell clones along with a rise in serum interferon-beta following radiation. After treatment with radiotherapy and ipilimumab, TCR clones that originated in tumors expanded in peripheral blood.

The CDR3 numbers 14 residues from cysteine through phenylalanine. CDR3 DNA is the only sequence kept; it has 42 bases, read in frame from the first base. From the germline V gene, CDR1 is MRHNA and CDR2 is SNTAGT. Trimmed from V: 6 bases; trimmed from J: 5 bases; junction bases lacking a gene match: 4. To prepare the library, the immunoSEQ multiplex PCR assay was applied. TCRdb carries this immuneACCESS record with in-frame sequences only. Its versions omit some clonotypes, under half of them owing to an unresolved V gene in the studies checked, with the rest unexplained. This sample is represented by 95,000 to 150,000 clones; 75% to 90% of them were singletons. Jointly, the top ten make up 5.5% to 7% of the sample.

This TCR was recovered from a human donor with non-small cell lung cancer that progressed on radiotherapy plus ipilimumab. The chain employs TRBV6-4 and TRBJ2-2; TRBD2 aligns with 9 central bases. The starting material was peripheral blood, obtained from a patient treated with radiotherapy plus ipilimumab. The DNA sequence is TGTGCCAGCAGACCTAGCGGGATTACCGGGGAGCTGTTTTTT. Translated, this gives CASRPSGITGELFF.